Listed here are 25 T cell receptor beta chains from one sample, sequenced in a study of regulatory T cells in long-lasting Graves disease (dated by TCRdb to about 2021). Library method: multiplex PCR. For sequencing, an Illumina HiSeq 4000 was employed. To build TCR beta libraries, CDR3 regions were amplified by Arm-PCR using iRepertoire HTBI primers. Using fastp trimming at Q25 and MiXCR clonotype assembly, TCRdb reanalyzed the public sequencing data and kept in-frame beta chains. Entries are consolidated by CDR3 protein sequence, retaining the most common genes and DNA. The sample table shows approximately 350,000 distinct CDR3 sequences, and over 15% are seen once. The leading ten clones occupy approximately 30% of the sample. The time point label for this specimen denotes: newly diagnosed GD, antithyroid drugs for less than 3 months. RNA was extracted from PBMCs in TRIzol for both TCR sequencing and RNA sequencing.

These sequences were also reported in another study, on T cells in Graves' hyperthyroidism and ophthalmopathy.

Sample: peripheral blood mononuclear cells (PBMCs), taken at new diagnosis, from a patient treated with antithyroid drugs. These receptors were collected from a man aged 35-49 years with Graves disease. Donor details come from another sample of the same person, matched by shared clones.

Regarding this clonotype: A much larger clone differs from this one at a single base, so this may be a read error. The rearrangement joins TRBV20-1 to TRBJ2-1; D is perhaps TRBD2 (6 bases). The CDR3 has 13 residues. CDR1 and CDR2 (germline): DFQATT, SNEGSKA (reference sequence). The CDR3 is CVAEPSSYNEQFF. The CDR3 coding sequence is TGCGTAGCGGAGCCTAGCTCCTACAATGAGCAGTTCTTC.

This clonotype was seen more than once but under ten times. The chain joins TRBV28 to TRBJ2-7; D is undetermined. The germline gives CDR1 MDHEN, CDR2 SYDVKM. This CDR3 comprises 16 residues. V lost 6 bases and J 4 bases, leaving 22 bases between the germline ends. The CDR3 DNA reads as TGTGCCAGCAGCGGACCGATATGGTGGGATCAGTACGAGCAGTACTTC. The encoded protein is CASSGPIWWDQYEQYF.

The rearrangement joins TRBV12-3 or TRBV12-4 to TRBJ1-2, with 7 bases aligning to TRBD1. J lost 1 base, V lost 6 bases, and 8 bases had no gene match. This CDR3 is built from 15 residues. CDR3 sequence (DNA): TGTGCCAGCAGCCAGACAGGGTCCGGTAACTATGGCTACACCTTC. Protein sequence: CASSQTGSGNYGYTF.

This clonotype was observed at least ten times. The V and J genes are TRBV7-2 and TRBJ2-2; 12 bases fit TRBD2. V shed 0 bases, J shed 5 bases, and the junction held 16 bases outside the gene matches. CDR3 size: 21 residues. Per the germline V gene, CDR1 is SGHTA and CDR2 is FQGNSA. This chain's CDR3 is CASSLALRTSGINRGTGELFF. In nucleotides, the CDR3 is TGTGCCAGCAGCTTAGCCCTGAGGACTAGCGGGATTAACCGAGGGACCGGGGAGCTGTTTTTT.

This clonotype was seen at least ten times. The genes are TRBV7-9 and TRBJ1-1; D remains ambiguous. The CDR3 contains 13 residues. The ends were cut back, 3 bases at V and 4 bases at J, with 9 bases in the middle. The germline CDR1 and CDR2 sequences are SEHNR and FQNEAQ (reference sequence). The CDR3 nucleotides are TGTGCCAGCAGCTTTGAGGGTACCACTGAAGCTTTCTTT. Protein: CASSFEGTTEAFF.

This clonotype has a count of ten or more. V usage is TRBV28 and J usage is TRBJ2-1; 11 bases are a match to TRBD2. This CDR3 is 16 amino acids long. V lost 4 bases, J lost 9 bases, and 11 bases stayed unmatched. In germline, CDR1 is MDHEN, CDR2 SYDVKM. The CDR3: CASSSSSSGGRGEQFF. The CDR3, as DNA: TGTGCCAGCAGTTCCTCCTCTAGCGGGGGGCGCGGTGAGCAGTTCTTC.

The V call is TRBV9, the J call TRBJ2-1; the D gene could be TRBD1 or TRBD2 (5 bases each). The V gene lost 0 bases and the J gene lost 5 bases, with 15 bases spanning the gap. The CDR3 length is 16 residues. The V gene's germline CDR1 is SGDLS and CDR2 YYNGEE. CDR3 sequence: CASSVAWGSLDNEQFF. The DNA for the CDR3 is TGTGCCAGCAGCGTAGCTTGGGGGAGCCTTGACAATGAGCAGTTCTTC.

There are many counts of this clonotype. This rearrangement joins TRBV5-1 to TRBJ2-2, with TRBD2 matching 12 bases. The germline gives CDR1 SGHRS, CDR2 YFSETQ. The CDR3 is 17 amino acids. V was pared by 2 bases and J by 1 base, with 3 bases of the junction left unmatched. The CDR3 region is CASSLLAGGVNTGELFF. In DNA form, the CDR3 reads TGCGCCAGCAGCTTACTAGCGGGGGGCGTGAACACCGGGGAGCTGTTTTTT.

The chain combines TRBV19 with TRBJ1-6; D is possibly TRBD1 (5 bases). The V gene's germline CDR1 is LNHDA and CDR2 SQIVND (reference sequence). CDR3 length: 15 residues. The V end was cut by 3 bases, the J end by 12 bases, with 18 bases between. The CDR3 loop is CASSIGTNRGGPLHF. The CDR3 nucleotides are TGTGCCAGTAGTATCGGGACCAACCGGGGGGGACCCCTCCACTTT.

This clonotype was observed at least ten times. The V and J genes are TRBV6-1 and TRBJ2-7; TRBD1 is a possible D gene (5 bases). V shed 5 bases and J shed 2 bases, with 10 bases lying between them. Germline V gene lookup returns CDR1 MNHNS and CDR2 SASEGT. The length of the CDR3 is 13 residues. Here the CDR3 DNA reads TGTGCCAGCAGTCGGACATCGACCTACGAGCAGTACTTC. Its translation: CASSRTSTYEQYF.

This clonotype was seen only a few times. This sequence joins TRBV5-1 and TRBJ2-1; the match to TRBD1 covers 9 bases. Unmatched junction bases numbered 21, after V lost 4 bases and J lost 7 bases. The CDR3 covers 19 residues. CDR1 and CDR2 (germline): SGHRS, YFSETQ. CDR3 amino acids: CASSAAGTGTAYRLNEQFF. In DNA, the CDR3 is TGCGCCAGCAGCGCCGCCGGGACAGGGACCGCTTATCGGTTGAATGAGCAGTTCTTC.

This clonotype was observed at least ten times. DNA of the CDR3: TGTGCCAGCAGTTTCGAAGCTAGCGTGTACAATGAGCAGTTCTTC. This gives the protein CASSFEASVYNEQFF. The chain joins TRBV28 to TRBJ2-1; TRBD2 might be the D (6 bases). CDR1 and CDR2 from the germline V gene are MDHEN and SYDVKM. This CDR3 spans 15 amino acids. Trimming took off 3 bases at V and 4 bases at J, with 13 bases between the two ends.

This clonotype appeared a few times. V and J are TRBV20-1 and TRBJ2-7, with D possibly being TRBD1 (6 bases). CDR1 DFQATT and CDR2 SNEGSKA come from the germline V gene (reference sequence). V lost 2 bases, J lost 2 bases, and 13 bases lay in between. The CDR3 is made up of 14 amino acids. CDR3 nucleotide sequence: TGCAGTGCTAGACGCACAGGGATCCCCTACGAGCAGTACTTC. This sequence encodes CSARRTGIPYEQYF.

The chain joins TRBV6-5 to TRBJ2-2, with unresolved D. Per the germline V gene, CDR1 is MNHEY and CDR2 is SVGAGI. Trimming shortened V by 4 bases and J by 5 bases, and 5 bases separated the two germline ends. The length of the CDR3 is 12 residues. The CDR3 bases are TGTGCCAGCAGTTCTAAGACCGGGGAGCTGTTTTTT. Protein sequence: CASSSKTGELFF.

This clonotype was recorded at least ten times. The J gene is TRBJ2-7, the V gene TRBV14, with 12 nucleotides matching TRBD1. Germline assignment: CDR1 SGHDN and CDR2 FVKESK. The length of the CDR3 is 15 residues. Unmatched junction bases numbered 2, after V lost 3 bases and J lost 2 bases. CDR3 coding DNA: TGTGCCAGCAGCCAGGGACAGGGGGCCGCCTACGAGCAGTACTTC. It yields the protein CASSQGQGAAYEQYF.

Concerning this clonotype itself: It may be a read error: a sequence one base away is much more abundant. The J gene is TRBJ2-3, the V gene TRBV28; 7 nucleotides agree with TRBD2. The CDR3 is 16 residues long. Germline CDR1 and CDR2: MDHEN and SYDVKM. DNA of the CDR3: TGTACCAGCACTCTTCATGACGCGGGGGACCTAGATACGCAGTATTTT. Its translation is CTSTLHDAGDLDTQYF.

This clonotype was counted a few times. A far larger clone is one nucleotide away, so this likely arose from a read error. Lacking the conserved final phenylalanine or tryptophan, this CDR3 likely reflects a read error. V usage is TRBV6-2 or TRBV6-3 and J usage is TRBJ2-5, with no clear D. Trimming stripped 6 bases from V and 2 bases from J, with 16 bases between. Germline CDR1 and CDR2: MNHEY and SVGEGT. The CDR3 sequence is 15 residues long. The CDR3 DNA follows: TGTGCCAGCAGCTTAATGGGTGACGGTCAAGAGACCCAGTACTCC. As protein: CASSLMGDGQETQYS.

This clonotype was counted many times. V usage is TRBV28 and J usage is TRBJ2-7; a weak D match, TRBD1 (6 bases). The CDR3 has 14 residues. The germline V gene has CDR1 MDHEN and CDR2 SYDVKM. With 5 bases removed from V and 5 bases from J, the gap between germline ends came to 16 bases. The CDR3 loop is CASSPADSRDEQYF. In nucleotides, the CDR3 is TGTGCCAGCAGTCCTGCGGACAGCCGGGACGAGCAGTACTTC.

This clonotype was counted only a few times. The J gene is TRBJ2-3, the V gene TRBV19, with 10 nucleotides matching TRBD2. CDR1 is LNHDA and CDR2 is SQIVND in the germline V gene (reference sequence). There are 12 residues in the CDR3. Trimming at V came to 8 bases and at J to 6 bases, leaving 2 bases not matched to a gene. CDR3 amino acids: CASGSGGDTQYF. DNA for the CDR3: TGTGCCAGTGGTAGCGGGGGGGATACGCAGTATTTT.

This clonotype appeared a few times. The V call is TRBV4-3, the J call TRBJ1-5, with a possible D match to TRBD1 (5 bases). This CDR3 has 14 amino acids. Deletions cut 8 bases from V and 2 bases from J, with 13 bases between. Germline assignment: CDR1 LGHNA and CDR2 YSLEER. In DNA form, the CDR3 reads TGCGCCAGCCAACCTGACAGAGGCAATCAGCCCCAGCATTTT. Protein: CASQPDRGNQPQHF.

This clonotype has at least ten counts. This chain connects TRBV28 to TRBJ1-4; 7 bases are shared with TRBD1. Germline lookup yields CDR1 MDHEN and CDR2 SYDVKM. CDR3 size: 16 residues. The trim removed 6 bases at V and 6 bases at J, leaving 13 bases unmatched. CDR3 protein: CASRTRPGQFHEKLFF. CDR3 sequence (DNA): TGTGCCAGCAGGACCCGACCGGGACAGTTTCATGAAAAACTGTTTTTT. Variable domain in full (rest from reference TRBV28 and TRBJ1-4): DVKVTQSSRYLVKRTGEKVFLECVQDMDHENMFWYRQDPGLGLRLIYFSYDVKMKEKGDIPEGYSVSREKKERFSLILESASTNQTSMYLCASRTRPGQFHEKLFFGSGTQLSVL.

This clonotype was counted many times. CDR3 coding DNA: TGTGCCAGCAGTATTCGGGGGAGTTTAAGTGGGGAGCTGTTTTTT. It codes for CASSIRGSLSGELFF. The rearrangement links TRBV28 to TRBJ2-2; D is possibly TRBD2 (6 bases). Looked up from germline, CDR1 is MDHEN and CDR2 is SYDVKM. V was shortened by 5 bases and J by 8 bases, with 18 bases between the two germline ends. The length of the CDR3 is 15 residues. The full variable domain, rest sourced from reference TRBV28 and TRBJ2-2, is DVKVTQSSRYLVKRTGEKVFLECVQDMDHENMFWYRQDPGLGLRLIYFSYDVKMKEKGDIPEGYSVSREKKERFSLILESASTNQTSMYLCASSIRGSLSGELFFGEGSRLTVL.

A note on this clonotype: A far larger clone is just one base off, so this is likely a read error. This chain uses TRBV11-2 with TRBJ2-3; D is possibly TRBD1 (6 bases). The CDR3 length is 15 residues. Germline values: CDR1 SGHAT, CDR2 FQNNGV. V lost 6 bases to trimming and J lost 2 bases, with 15 bases between them. In DNA, the CDR3 is TGTGCCAGCAGGGGGAGAGGACAGAACACAGATACGCAGTATTTT. This translates into CASRGRGQNTDTQYF. The whole variable domain, filled in from reference TRBV11-2 and TRBJ2-3, reads EAGVAQSPRYKIIEKRQSVAFWCNPISGHATLYWYQQILGQGPKLLIQFQNNGVVDDSQLPKDRFSAERLKGVDSTLKIQPAKLEDSAVYLCASRGRGQNTDTQYFGPGTRLTVL.

The sample holds many counts of this clonotype. V and J are TRBV3-1 and TRBJ1-1; perhaps TRBD1 as D (6 bases). The V end was cut by 4 bases, the J end by 4 bases, with 22 bases between. Per germline, CDR1 LGHDT and CDR2 YNNKEL (reference sequence). The CDR3 consists of 17 residues. Here the CDR3 DNA reads TGTGCCAGCAGCCTACTTCGGGGGCGCGGTCTTGGCACTGAAGCTTTCTTT. Its translation is CASSLLRGRGLGTEAFF. The variable domain in full, with the rest retrieved from reference TRBV3-1 and TRBJ1-1, is DTAVSQTPKYLVTQMGNDKSIKCEQNLGHDTMYWYKQDSKKFLKIMFSYNNKELIINETVPNRFSPKSPDKAHLNLHINSLELGDSAVYFCASSLLRGRGLGTEAFFGQGTRLTVV.

The sample holds many counts of this clonotype. The gene calls are TRBV4-1 and TRBJ2-3; D ambiguous. Germline V gives CDR1 MGHRA, CDR2 YSYEKL. Trimming pared 7 bases from V and 4 bases from J, leaving 18 bases between. This CDR3 comprises 15 residues. The CDR3 DNA sequence: TGCGCCAGCAACTCCCGACCGGGTAGGGCAGATACGCAGTATTTT. Its translation: CASNSRPGRADTQYF.